Presented here are 3 T cell receptor beta chains from one specimen sequenced in a study of post-analysis software for immune sequencing data. Study outcomes and limitations: The five TRBV segments detected at higher frequency in patients than in controls included TRBV5-6, TRBV5-1 and TRBV20-1.

For these receptors, no antigen is known. Unique molecular identifiers were carried by the TCR beta cDNA libraries. In TCRdb, the PCR reads were re-called with MiXCR into one record per CDR3 protein. The sample shows 700,000 to 900,000 distinct CDR3 sequences, approximately 44% of them seen only once. Sequencing was done on a sample of blood. These receptors were taken from a girl aged 5-17 years with multiple sclerosis.

This clonotype was seen a few times. V is TRBV2 and J is TRBJ1-2; D not certain. Germline CDR1 SNHLY, CDR2 FYNNEI. V lost 0 bases to trimming and J lost 10 bases, with 12 bases between them. The CDR3 extends over 13 amino acids. The CDR3 protein is CASSEAWRVVYTF. The CDR3 coding sequence is TGTGCCAGCAGTGAAGCGTGGAGGGTTGTCTACACCTTC.

The rearrangement links TRBV12-3 or TRBV12-4 to TRBJ1-5; D is perhaps TRBD1 (6 bases). The CDR3 totals 14 residues. V lost 6 bases and J 6 bases, leaving 15 bases between the germline ends. The CDR3 DNA reads TGTGCCAGCAGCCTCCTTGGGGGGGCTCAGCCCCAGCATTTT. Translation: CASSLLGGAQPQHF.

The gene calls are TRBV4-2 and TRBJ2-4; D is undetermined. Germline V gene sequence: CDR1 LGHNA, CDR2 YNFKEQ. V was cut by 1 base and J by 1 base, with 8 bases left in between. The CDR3 contains 15 residues. The DNA for the CDR3 is TGTGCCAGCAGCCAAGGCCCAGGTGCCAAAAACATTCAGTACTTC. Translating gives CASSQGPGAKNIQYF.